This TCR beta chain was identified during a study of tumor-infiltrating lymphocytes in primary liver carcinoma. In the study overall: Staging placed the tumors at T1-T3 N0M0, and they measured about 4.2 to 11 cm across.

Remarks on this clonotype: Germline is not matched at one junction end, which may reflect a read error.

Without any cell sorting, roughly 20-32 mg of bulk tissue yielded co-extracted RNA and DNA. The patients, who had chronic HBV infection, were treatment-naive (untreated). Histology found more than 85% viable tumor cells per sample. Starting from approximately 470 ng of total RNA, TCR beta cDNA was produced with a primer in the constant region. Libraries covering TCR beta were generated through three nested multiplex PCR rounds (using a slightly modified ARM-PCR). With TRBV1-TRBV30 forward primers and a C-beta reverse primer, the first two PCR rounds were run for roughly 10 cycles each. TCRdb re-analysed the multiplex PCR reads in MiXCR, keeping a single row per CDR3 protein. The sample includes fewer than 200,000 distinct CDR3 sequences, about 85% of them seen just once. The germline gives CDR1 MNHNS, CDR2 SASEGT. CDR3 length: 18 residues.

The sample comprised tumor tissue from primary liver carcinoma. The V and J genes are TRBV6-1 and TRBJ2-4; a weak D match, TRBD1 (6 bases). This TCR was recovered from a middle-aged man with primary liver carcinoma and hepatitis B virus infection. CDR3 sequence reads: CASSGKTGFQRAKNNQYF. In nucleotides, the CDR3 is TGTGCCAGCAGTGGGAAGACAGGCTTTCAGAGGGCCAAAAACAATCAGTACTTC.